This TCR beta chain was found in a study of blood T cells in healthy people across ages. Across the whole study: About one barcoded beta molecule per two T cells came from capture by template switching.

Next came a second PCR, run for about 6 to 11 cycles, which used a sample-barcoded 5' primer along with a J-beta primer mix. TCRdb re-analysed the 5' RACE reads in MiXCR, keeping a single row per CDR3 protein. The sample lists 1 million or so distinct CDR3 sequences; 40% to 45% were seen once. As concerns this clonotype: Its matching antigen is unknown.

Study-wide results and limits: Fewer expanded clones and more diversity marked long-lived versus aged donors.

The TCR originated in a woman in her sixties or seventies in good health. Sequencing input: blood.

CDR3 DNA sequence: TGTGCCAGCAGCCTCACGGGCGGGAAGGACTACGAGCAGTACTTC. It specifies CASSLTGGKDYEQYF. This chain uses TRBV28 with TRBJ2-7; a weak D match, TRBD2 (6 bases). The V end was cut by 6 bases, the J end by 3 bases, with 18 bases between. CDR3 length equals 15 residues. Germline assignment: CDR1 MDHEN and CDR2 SYDVKM.